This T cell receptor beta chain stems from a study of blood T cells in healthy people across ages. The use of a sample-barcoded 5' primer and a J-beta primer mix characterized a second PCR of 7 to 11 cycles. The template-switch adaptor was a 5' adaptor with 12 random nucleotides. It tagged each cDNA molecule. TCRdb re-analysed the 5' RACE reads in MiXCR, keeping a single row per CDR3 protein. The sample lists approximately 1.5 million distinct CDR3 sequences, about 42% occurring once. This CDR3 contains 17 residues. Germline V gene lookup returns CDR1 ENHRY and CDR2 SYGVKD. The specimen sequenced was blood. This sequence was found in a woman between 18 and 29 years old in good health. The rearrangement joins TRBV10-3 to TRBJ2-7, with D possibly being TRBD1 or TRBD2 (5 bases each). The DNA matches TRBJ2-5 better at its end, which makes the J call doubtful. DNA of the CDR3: TGTGCCATCAGTGAGTCGTTCCTGAGGGGAGTAGGGGAGACCCAGTACTTC. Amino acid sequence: CAISESFLRGVGETQYF.